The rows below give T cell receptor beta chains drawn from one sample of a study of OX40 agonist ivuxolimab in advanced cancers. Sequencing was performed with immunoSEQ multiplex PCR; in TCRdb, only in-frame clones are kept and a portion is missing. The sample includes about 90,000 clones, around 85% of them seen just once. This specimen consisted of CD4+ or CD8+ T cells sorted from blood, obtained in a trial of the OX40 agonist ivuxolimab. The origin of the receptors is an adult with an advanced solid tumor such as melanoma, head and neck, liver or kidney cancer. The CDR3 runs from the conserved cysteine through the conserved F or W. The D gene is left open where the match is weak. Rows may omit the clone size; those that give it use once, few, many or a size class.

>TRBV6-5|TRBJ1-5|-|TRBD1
CASSLDRVYQPQHF
TGTGCCAGCAGTCTCGACAGGGTTTATCAGCCCCAGCATTTT
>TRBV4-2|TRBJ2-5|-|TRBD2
CASSQEGGGARETQYF
TGTGCCAGCAGCCAAGAAGGCGGGGGGGCCCGAGAGACCCAGTACTTC
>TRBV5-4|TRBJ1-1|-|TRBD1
CASTKQGLFTEAFF
TGTGCCAGCACCAAACAGGGGCTGTTCACTGAAGCTTTCTTT
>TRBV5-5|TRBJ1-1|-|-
CASSLAPLLNTEAFF
TGTGCCAGCAGCTTGGCTCCTCTTTTGAACACTGAAGCTTTCTTT
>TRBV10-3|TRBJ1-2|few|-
CAINGLGGGYTF
TGTGCCATCAACGGGTTGGGTGGCGGCTACACCTTC
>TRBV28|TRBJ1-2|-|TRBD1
CASRGTGRVHGYTF
TGTGCCAGCAGGGGGACAGGGAGGGTTCATGGCTACACCTTC
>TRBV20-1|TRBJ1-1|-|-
CSARDRSGAFF
TGCAGTGCTAGAGATAGGTCAGGAGCTTTCTTT
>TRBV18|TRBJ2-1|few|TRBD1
CASSPVSDRGQFF
TGTGCCAGCTCACCGGTATCTGACAGGGGGCAGTTCTTC
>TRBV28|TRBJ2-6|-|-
CASSLWEVTSSGANVLTF
TGTGCCAGCAGTTTATGGGAAGTCACCAGCTCTGGGGCCAACGTCCTGACTTTC
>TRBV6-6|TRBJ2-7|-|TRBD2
CASNLNSGSPSYEQYF
TGTGCCAGCAACCTAAATAGCGGGAGCCCATCCTACGAGCAGTACTTC
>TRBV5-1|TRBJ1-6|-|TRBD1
CASKTGANNSPLHF
TGCGCCAGCAAAACAGGGGCGAATAATTCACCCCTCCACTTT
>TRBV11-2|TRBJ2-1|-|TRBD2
CASSLGVGLAGGSYNEQFF
TGTGCCAGCAGCTTAGGTGTGGGACTAGCGGGGGGATCCTACAATGAGCAGTTCTTC
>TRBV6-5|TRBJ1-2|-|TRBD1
CASSFSRGRGGYTF
TGTGCCAGCAGTTTCTCTAGGGGGCGCGGTGGCTACACCTTC
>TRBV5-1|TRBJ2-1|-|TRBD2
CASSLEGGGYSYNEQFF
TGCGCCAGCAGCTTGGAAGGCGGGGGGTACTCCTACAATGAGCAGTTCTTC
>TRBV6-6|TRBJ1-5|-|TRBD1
CASSPLRDSDNQPQHF
TGTGCCAGCAGTCCTCTTAGGGACAGCGACAATCAGCCCCAGCATTTT
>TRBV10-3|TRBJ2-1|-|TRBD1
CAISEDRGSNEQFF
TGTGCCATCAGTGAGGACAGGGGTTCCAATGAGCAGTTCTTC
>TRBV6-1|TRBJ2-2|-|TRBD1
CASSAPARGLGELFF
TGTGCCAGCAGTGCCCCGGCTAGGGGGCTCGGGGAGCTGTTTTTT
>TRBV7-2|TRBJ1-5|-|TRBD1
CASSSGTGAAYSNQPQHF
TGTGCCAGCAGCTCCGGGACAGGGGCCGCGTATAGCAATCAGCCCCAGCATTTT
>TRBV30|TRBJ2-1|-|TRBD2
CAWSVGGGEGEQFF
TGTGCCTGGAGTGTCGGCGGGGGGGAGGGGGAGCAGTTCTTC
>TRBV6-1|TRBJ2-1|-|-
CASRSGASGLGEQFF
TGTGCCAGCAGGTCAGGGGCTAGCGGCCTTGGAGAGCAGTTCTTC
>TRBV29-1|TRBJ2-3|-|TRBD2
CSVPRGRERGTQYF
TGCAGCGTCCCCAGAGGGCGGGAGAGGGGTACGCAGTATTTT
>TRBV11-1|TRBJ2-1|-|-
CASSPRGSGRYNEQFF
TGTGCCAGCAGCCCGAGGGGCTCGGGTCGGTACAATGAGCAGTTCTTC
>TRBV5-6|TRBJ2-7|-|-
CASSLRSAGPYEQYF
TGTGCCAGCAGCCTCCGATCAGCGGGCCCTTACGAGCAGTACTTC
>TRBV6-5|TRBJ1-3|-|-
CASSYDRQEDNTIYF
TGTGCCAGCAGTTACGACCGACAAGAAGACAACACCATATATTTT
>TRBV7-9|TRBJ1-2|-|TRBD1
CASSPDRGRPHNYGYTF
TGTGCCAGCAGCCCGGACAGGGGACGACCCCATAACTATGGCTACACCTTC
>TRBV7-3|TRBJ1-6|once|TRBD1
CASSLQGDSPLHF
TGTGCCAGCAGCTTACAGGGGGATTCACCCCTCCACTTT
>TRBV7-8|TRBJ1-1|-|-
CASSLWGLNTEAFF
TGTGCCAGCAGCTTATGGGGACTGAACACTGAAGCTTTCTTT
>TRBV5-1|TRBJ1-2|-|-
CASSLGVGGAENGYTF
TGCGCCAGCAGCTTGGGGGTCGGGGGCGCGGAGAATGGCTACACCTTC
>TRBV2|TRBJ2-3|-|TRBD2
CASSMGLAGVDTQYF
TGTGCCAGCAGTATGGGACTAGCAGGGGTGGATACGCAGTATTTT
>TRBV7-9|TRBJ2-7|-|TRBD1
CASSPTGDSYEQYF
TGTGCCAGCAGCCCTACAGGGGACTCCTACGAGCAGTACTTC
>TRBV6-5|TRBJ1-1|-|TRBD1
CASSHSRTGRTEAFF
TGTGCCAGCAGTCACTCTAGGACAGGGCGCACTGAAGCTTTCTTT
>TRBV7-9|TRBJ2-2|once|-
CASSLFGVPGELFF
TGTGCCAGCAGCTTATTCGGCGTTCCCGGGGAGCTGTTTTTT
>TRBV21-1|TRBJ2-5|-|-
CASSADRVETQYF
TGTGCCAGCAGCGCGGACAGGGTAGAGACCCAGTACTTC
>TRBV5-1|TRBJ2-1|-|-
CASSLAPETYNEQLF
TGCGCCAGCAGCTTGGCCCCGGAAACCTACAATGAGCAGCTCTTC
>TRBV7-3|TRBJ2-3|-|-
CASSFGTGAFTAQYF
TGTGCCAGCAGCTTTGGTACAGGCGCCTTTACTGCGCAGTATTTT
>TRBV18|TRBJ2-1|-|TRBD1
CASSPIGTGGINEQFF
TGTGCCAGCTCACCAATCGGGACAGGGGGCATCAATGAGCAGTTCTTC
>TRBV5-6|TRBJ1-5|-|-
CASFLCRGLFRGNQPQHF
TGTGCCAGTTTCCTATGCAGGGGTCTGTTTCGAGGCAATCAGCCCCAGCATTTT
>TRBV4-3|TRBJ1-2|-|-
CASSQDGRFNYGYTF
TGCGCCAGCAGCCAAGATGGCAGGTTTAACTATGGCTACACCTTC
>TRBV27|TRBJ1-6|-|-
CASSPRRDSPLHF
TGTGCCAGCAGCCCCCGTAGGGATTCACCCCTCCACTTT
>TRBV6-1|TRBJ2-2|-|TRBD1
CASYGQGAGELFF
TGTGCCAGCTATGGACAGGGGGCCGGGGAGCTGTTTTTT
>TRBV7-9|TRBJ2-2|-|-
CASQTYSSPGELFF
TGTGCCAGCCAAACTTACTCAAGCCCCGGGGAGCTGTTTTTT
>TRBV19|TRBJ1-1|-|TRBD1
CASSIFDRAEAFF
TGTGCCAGTAGTATATTTGACAGGGCTGAAGCTTTCTTT
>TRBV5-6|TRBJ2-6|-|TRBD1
CASSQQGVSGANVLTF
TGTGCCAGCAGCCAACAGGGGGTCTCTGGGGCCAACGTCCTGACTTTC
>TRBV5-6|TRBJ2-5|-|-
CASSSGPKETQYF
TGTGCCAGCAGCTCCGGACCCAAAGAGACCCAGTACTTC
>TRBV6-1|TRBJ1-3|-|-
CASSEFRNTIYF
TGTGCCAGCAGTGAATTTAGAAACACCATATATTTT
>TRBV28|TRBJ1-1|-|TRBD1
CASSHPTTGTEAFF
TGTGCCAGCAGTCACCCGACGACAGGGACTGAAGCTTTCTTT
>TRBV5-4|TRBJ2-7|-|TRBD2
CASSPGLAGVIYEQYF
TGTGCCAGCAGCCCAGGACTAGCGGGAGTGATATACGAGCAGTACTTC
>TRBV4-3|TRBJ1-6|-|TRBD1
CASSLGQGNSPLHF
TGCGCCAGCAGCCTGGGACAGGGGAATTCACCCCTCCACTTT
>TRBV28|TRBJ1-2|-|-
CASMGPRQGNYGYTF
TGTGCCAGCATGGGCCCGCGGCAGGGGAACTATGGCTACACCTTC
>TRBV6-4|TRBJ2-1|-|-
CASSDSRQLSYNEQFF
TGTGCCAGCAGTGACTCCCGACAGCTCTCCTACAATGAGCAGTTCTTC
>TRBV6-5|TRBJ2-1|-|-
CASSYQSSSYNEQFF
TGTGCCAGCAGTTACCAATCTAGCTCCTACAATGAGCAGTTCTTC
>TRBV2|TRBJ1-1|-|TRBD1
CASSGTGTETEAFF
TGTGCCAGCAGCGGGACAGGGACGGAGACTGAAGCTTTCTTT
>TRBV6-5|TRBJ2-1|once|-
CASSLAPSGEQFF
TGTGCCAGCAGCTTAGCCCCCTCGGGTGAGCAGTTCTTC